What follows are 17 T cell receptor beta chains derived from one specimen sequenced in a study of blood T cell repertoires in COVID-19. TCRdb's table, derived via immunoSEQ multiplex PCR, lists solely in-frame clones and lacks some. Among under 350,000 clones listed, less than 90% were seen once. Sequenced: peripheral blood. These receptors were obtained from a human donor in a cohort sampled during active COVID-19.

This clone was recorded a few times. V is TRBV5-4 and J is TRBJ2-7; TRBD1 matches at 7 bases. This CDR3 spans 13 amino acids. Germline CDR1 and CDR2: SGHNT and YYREEE (reference sequence). V gave up 5 bases and J gave up 7 bases; unmatched junction bases: 9. CDR3 nucleotides: TGTGCCAGCAGTTCTACAGGGGTGAGAGAGCAGTACTTC. Translated: CASSSTGVREQYF.

This clone appeared once. The V call is TRBV3-1 (or the pseudogene TRBV3-2), the J call TRBJ2-5; 7 bases are shared with TRBD2. Trimming cost V 2 bases and J 5 bases; bases outside gene matches: 2. CDR1 LGHDT and CDR2 YNNKEL come from the germline V gene (reference sequence). There are 13 residues in the CDR3. CDR3 bases: TGTGCCAGCAGCCAATTTAGCGGGGAGACCCAGTACTTC. Encoded protein: CASSQFSGETQYF.

The gene calls are TRBV3-1 (or the pseudogene TRBV3-2) and TRBJ1-2, with 10 bases fitting TRBD1. The CDR3 is made up of 15 amino acids. V gave up 4 bases and J gave up 5 bases; unmatched junction bases: 7. Germline CDR1 reads LGHDT; CDR2 reads YNNKEL (reference sequence). CDR3 sequence: CASSRRQGAGYGYTF. CDR3 in DNA: TGTGCCAGCAGCCGCCGACAGGGGGCGGGGTATGGCTACACCTTC.

This clone was detected once. The DNA for the CDR3 is TGCGCCAGCAGCCTTGCGCGGGAAATAGATACGCAGTATTTT. Protein: CASSLAREIDTQYF. This chain uses TRBV5-1 with TRBJ2-3; perhaps TRBD2 as D (6 bases). The CDR3 length is 14 residues. With 4 bases removed from V and 5 bases from J, the gap between germline ends came to 14 bases. The germline CDR1 and CDR2 sequences are SGHRS and YFSETQ.

The rearrangement joins TRBV7-9 to TRBJ2-3, with 8 bases fitting TRBD2. CDR3 size: 17 residues. Germline CDR1 is SEHNR and CDR2 is FQNEAQ (reference sequence). The junction had 11 bases not matched to a gene; V was cut back by 6 bases and J by 0 bases. The CDR3 nucleotides read TGTGCCAGCAGGCGACTAGCGACCCCGGAAAGCACAGATACGCAGTATTTT. It translates to CASRRLATPESTDTQYF.

The rearrangement joins TRBV7-2 to TRBJ2-2, with D possibly TRBD2 on 5 matching bases. Germline V CDR1 and CDR2: SGHTA, FQGNSA. V lost 3 bases and J lost 7, with 12 bases in between. This CDR3 has 14 amino acids. CDR3 in amino acids: CASSFGSGGGELFF. CDR3 bases: TGTGCCAGCAGCTTCGGGTCCGGAGGCGGGGAGCTGTTTTTT. Variable domain in full (rest from reference TRBV7-2 and TRBJ2-2): GAGVSQSPSNKVTEKGKDVELRCDPISGHTALYWYRQSLGQGLEFLIYFQGNSAPDKSGLPSDRFSAERTGGSVSTLTIQRTQQEDSAVYLCASSFGSGGGELFFGEGSRLTVL.

The gene calls are TRBV21-1 and TRBJ2-1; TRBD2 was called by the table and not checked on the DNA. TRBV21-1 is described as a pseudogene. The CDR3 sequence is 16 residues long. CDR3: CASSKKGLEPHNEQFF. The CDR3 coding sequence is TGTGCCAGCAGCAAAAAGGGACTAGAACCCCACAATGAGCAGTTCTTC.

The chain employs TRBV5-1 and TRBJ2-7; D unclear. The CDR3 sequence is 12 residues long. The germline V and J ends were trimmed by 4 bases and 4 bases, with 9 bases remaining between them. Germline lookup yields CDR1 SGHRS and CDR2 YFSETQ. CDR3 in DNA: TGCGCCAGCAGCCGATCCCTATACGAGCAGTACTTC. This gives the protein CASSRSLYEQYF. The full variable domain, in which reference TRBV5-1 and TRBJ2-7 provide the parts outside the CDR3, is KAGVTQTPRYLIKTRGQQVTLSCSPISGHRSVSWYQQTPGQGLQFLFEYFSETQRNKGNFPGRFSGRQFSNSRSEMNVSTLELGDSALYLCASSRSLYEQYFGPGTRLTVT.

This chain connects TRBV5-5 to TRBJ2-2; 8 bases match TRBD1. With 3 bases clipped from V and 0 bases from J, the junction kept 4 bases outside the gene matches. Germline CDR1 is SGHKS and CDR2 is YYEKEE (reference sequence). The CDR3 extends over 16 amino acids. The CDR3 sequence is CASSYGQGSNTGELFF. The DNA of the CDR3 is TGTGCCAGCAGCTACGGACAGGGTTCGAACACCGGGGAGCTGTTTTTT.

The V and J genes are TRBV2 and TRBJ2-2; D might be TRBD1 (6 bases). The CDR3 totals 15 residues. With 3 bases removed from V and 0 bases from J, the gap between germline ends came to 8 bases. Germline V gene sequence: CDR1 SNHLY, CDR2 FYNNEI. The CDR3 coding sequence is TGTGCCAGCAGTGACGGACAGACGAACACCGGGGAGCTGTTTTTT. It translates to CASSDGQTNTGELFF.

The V gene is TRBV20-1, the J gene TRBJ2-3; 8 bases fit TRBD1. J was trimmed by 1 base and V by 3 bases; bases with no gene match: 6. The CDR3 has 15 residues. Germline assignment: CDR1 DFQATT and CDR2 SNEGSKA (reference sequence). The CDR3 here is CSASAQDRGTDTQYF. The CDR3 bases are TGCAGTGCTAGTGCTCAGGACAGGGGCACAGATACGCAGTATTTT.

V is TRBV2 and J is TRBJ1-1; tentatively, D is TRBD1 (6 bases). Deletions cut 7 bases from V and 2 bases from J, with 17 bases between. This CDR3 spans 15 amino acids. CDR1 and CDR2 from the germline V gene are SNHLY and FYNNEI. CDR3 DNA sequence: TGTGCCAGCAATCTCTTGGTAGGGGGAAACACTGAAGCTTTCTTT. This gives the protein CASNLLVGGNTEAFF.

The V gene is TRBV6-4, the J gene TRBJ2-1; D perhaps matches TRBD1 (6 bases). This CDR3 has 17 residues. V was clipped by 4 bases and J by 6 bases, with 22 bases between them. Germline-derived CDR1 and CDR2 are MRHNA and SNTAGT. The CDR3 sequence is CASSGVQGSSSGNEQFF. The CDR3 DNA sequence: TGTGCCAGCAGTGGTGTTCAGGGGTCTAGCTCTGGCAATGAGCAGTTCTTC.

This clone came up a few times. Other nucleotide sequences in the sample specify the same CDR3. The V and J genes are TRBV3-1 (or the pseudogene TRBV3-2) and TRBJ2-1; no reliable D call. This CDR3 contains 11 residues. Germline V gene sequence: CDR1 LGHDT, CDR2 YNNKEL (reference sequence). The V end was cut by 4 bases, the J end by 6 bases, with 4 bases between. CDR3 in DNA: TGTGCCAGCAGCCCCGGCAATGAGCAGTTCTTC. Translation: CASSPGNEQFF.

This rearrangement joins TRBV28 to TRBJ1-4; TRBD1 matches at 7 bases. This CDR3 has 14 residues. Germline CDR1 is MDHEN and CDR2 is SYDVKM. Trimming at V came to 5 bases and at J to 8 bases, leaving 8 bases not matched to a gene. The CDR3 DNA reads as TGTGCCAGCAGTGAAACCGGGACAGAAGAAAAACTGTTTTTT. Translation gives CASSETGTEEKLFF.

The V call is TRBV29-1, the J call TRBJ1-2; 8 bases are a match to TRBD1. The CDR3 contains 11 residues. The germline gives CDR1 SQVTM, CDR2 ANQGSEA. With 7 bases clipped from V and 8 bases from J, the junction kept 6 bases outside the gene matches. CDR3 DNA sequence: TGCAGCGGTACGACAGGGGCAGGCTACACCTTC. Translating it yields CSGTTGAGYTF. Supplemented by reference TRBV29-1 and TRBJ1-2, the full variable domain reads SAVISQKPSRDICQRGTSLTIQCQVDSQVTMMFWYRQQPGQSLTLIATANQGSEATYESGFVIDKFPISRPNLTFSTLTVSNMSPEDSSIYLCSGTTGAGYTFGSGTRLTVV.

In its sample, this clone was seen a few times. The chain uses TRBV7-2 and TRBJ1-1; D uncertain. Germline V gene sequence: CDR1 SGHTA, CDR2 FQGNSA. The CDR3 length is 13 residues. V was pared by 5 bases and J by 1 base, with 8 bases between. Here the CDR3 DNA reads TGTGCCAGCAGCACTAAAACGAACACTGAAGCTTTCTTT. Its protein is CASSTKTNTEAFF.